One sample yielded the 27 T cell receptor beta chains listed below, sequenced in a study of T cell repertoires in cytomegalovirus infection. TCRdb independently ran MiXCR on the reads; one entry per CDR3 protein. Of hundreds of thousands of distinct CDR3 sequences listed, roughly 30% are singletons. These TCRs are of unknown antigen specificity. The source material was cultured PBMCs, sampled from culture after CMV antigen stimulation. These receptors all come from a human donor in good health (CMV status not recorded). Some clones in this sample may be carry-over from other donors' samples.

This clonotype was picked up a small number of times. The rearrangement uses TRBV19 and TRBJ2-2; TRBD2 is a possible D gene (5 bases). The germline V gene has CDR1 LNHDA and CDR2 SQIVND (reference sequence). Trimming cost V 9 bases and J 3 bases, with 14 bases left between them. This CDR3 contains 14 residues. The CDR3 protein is CASQTRRYTGELFF. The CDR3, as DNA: TGTGCCAGCCAAACTAGAAGATACACCGGGGAGCTGTTTTTT.

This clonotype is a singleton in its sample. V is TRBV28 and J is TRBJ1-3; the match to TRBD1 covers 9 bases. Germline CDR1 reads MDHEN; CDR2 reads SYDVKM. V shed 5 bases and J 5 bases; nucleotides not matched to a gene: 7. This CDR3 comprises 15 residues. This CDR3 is CASSPADRGRNTIYF. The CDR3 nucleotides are TGTGCCAGCAGTCCCGCGGACAGGGGTAGAAACACCATATATTTT.

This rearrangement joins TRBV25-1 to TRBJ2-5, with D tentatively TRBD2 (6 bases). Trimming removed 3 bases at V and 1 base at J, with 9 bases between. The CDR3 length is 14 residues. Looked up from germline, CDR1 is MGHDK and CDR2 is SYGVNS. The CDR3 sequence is CASSDAGIQETQYF. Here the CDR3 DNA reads TGTGCCAGCAGTGACGCGGGGATCCAAGAGACCCAGTACTTC. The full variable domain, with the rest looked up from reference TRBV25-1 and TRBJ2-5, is EADIYQTPRYLVIGTGKKITLECSQTMGHDKMYWYQQDPGMELHLIHYSYGVNSTEKGDLSSESTVSRIRTEHFPLTLESARPSHTSQYLCASSDAGIQETQYFGPGTRLLVL.

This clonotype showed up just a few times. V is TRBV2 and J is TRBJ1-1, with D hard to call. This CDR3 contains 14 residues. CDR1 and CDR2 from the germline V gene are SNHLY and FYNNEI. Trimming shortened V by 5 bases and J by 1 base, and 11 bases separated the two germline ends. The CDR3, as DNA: TGTGCCAGCAGTAGCAGGTTAAGGAACACTGAAGCTTTCTTT. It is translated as CASSSRLRNTEAFF.

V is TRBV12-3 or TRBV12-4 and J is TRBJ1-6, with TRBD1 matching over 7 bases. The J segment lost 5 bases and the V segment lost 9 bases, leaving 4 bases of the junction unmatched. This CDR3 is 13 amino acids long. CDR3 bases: TGTGCCAGTCGACAGGGCCATAATTCACCCCTCCACTTT. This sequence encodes CASRQGHNSPLHF.

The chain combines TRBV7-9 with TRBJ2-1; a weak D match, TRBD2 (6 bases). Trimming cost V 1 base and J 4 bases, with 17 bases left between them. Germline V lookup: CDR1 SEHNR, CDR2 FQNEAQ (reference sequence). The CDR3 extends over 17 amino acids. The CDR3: CASSLGGLRPPYNEQFF. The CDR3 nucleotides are TGTGCCAGCAGCTTAGGGGGACTCCGACCACCATACAATGAGCAGTTCTTC.

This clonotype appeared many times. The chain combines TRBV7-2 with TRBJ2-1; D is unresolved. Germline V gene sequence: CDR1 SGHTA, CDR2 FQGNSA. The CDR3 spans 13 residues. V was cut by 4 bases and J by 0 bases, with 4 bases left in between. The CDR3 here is CASSSGSYNEQFF. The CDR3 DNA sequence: TGTGCCAGCAGCTCAGGCTCCTACAATGAGCAGTTCTTC.

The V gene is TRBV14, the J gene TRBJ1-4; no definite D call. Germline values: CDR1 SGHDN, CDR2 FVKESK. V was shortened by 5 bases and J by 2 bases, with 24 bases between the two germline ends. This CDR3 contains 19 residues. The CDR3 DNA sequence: TGTGCCAGCAGCGGTAAACTATGGGCGGCCCTAAAGACTAATGAAAAACTGTTTTTT. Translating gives CASSGKLWAALKTNEKLFF.

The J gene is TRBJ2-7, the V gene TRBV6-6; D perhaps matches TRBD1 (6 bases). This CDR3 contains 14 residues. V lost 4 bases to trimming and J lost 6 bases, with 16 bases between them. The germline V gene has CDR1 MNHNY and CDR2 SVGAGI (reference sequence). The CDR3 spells CASSFPYRDTEQYF. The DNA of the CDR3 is TGTGCCAGCAGTTTTCCCTACAGGGATACCGAGCAGTACTTC.

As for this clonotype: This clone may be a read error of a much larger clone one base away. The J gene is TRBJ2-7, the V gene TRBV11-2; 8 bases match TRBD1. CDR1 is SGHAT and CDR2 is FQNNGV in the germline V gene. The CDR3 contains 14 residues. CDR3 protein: CASSPDRGAYKQYF. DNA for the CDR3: TGTGCCAGCAGCCCCGACAGGGGAGCCTACAAGCAGTACTTC.

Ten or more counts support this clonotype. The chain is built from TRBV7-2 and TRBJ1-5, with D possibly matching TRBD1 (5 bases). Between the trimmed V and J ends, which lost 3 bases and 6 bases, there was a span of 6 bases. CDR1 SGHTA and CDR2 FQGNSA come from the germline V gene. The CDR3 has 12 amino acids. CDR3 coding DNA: TGTGCCAGCAGCTTCGGGGGTCAGCCCCAGCATTTT. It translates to CASSFGGQPQHF.

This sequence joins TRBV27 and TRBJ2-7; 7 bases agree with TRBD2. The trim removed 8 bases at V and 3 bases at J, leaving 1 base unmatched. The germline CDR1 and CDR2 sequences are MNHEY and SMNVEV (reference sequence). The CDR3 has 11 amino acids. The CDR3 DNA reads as TGTGCCAGCGGGGGGGTCTACGAGCAGTACTTC. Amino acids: CASGGVYEQYF.

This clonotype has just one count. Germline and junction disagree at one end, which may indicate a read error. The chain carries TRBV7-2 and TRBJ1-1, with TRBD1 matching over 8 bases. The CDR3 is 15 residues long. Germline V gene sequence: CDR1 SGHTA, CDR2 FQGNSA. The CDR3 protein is CVSGRDRRENTEAFF. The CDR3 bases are TGTGTCAGCGGACGGGACAGGAGGGAGAACACTGAAGCTTTCTTT.

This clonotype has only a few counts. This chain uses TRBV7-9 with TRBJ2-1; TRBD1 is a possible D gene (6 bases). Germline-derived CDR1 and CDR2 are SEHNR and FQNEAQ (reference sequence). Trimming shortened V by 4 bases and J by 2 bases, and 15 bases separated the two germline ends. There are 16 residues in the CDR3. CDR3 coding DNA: TGTGCCAGCAGCTCCCTCAGTGGGACAACCTACAATGAGCAGTTCTTC. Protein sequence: CASSSLSGTTYNEQFF.

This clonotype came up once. The CDR3 bases are TGTGCCAGCAGCCGCCCTAGTCGAAGCTCTGGAAACACCATATATTTT. As protein: CASSRPSRSSGNTIYF. The rearrangement uses TRBV6-2 or TRBV6-3 and TRBJ1-3, with D hard to call. The CDR3 consists of 16 residues. V was pared by 6 bases and J by 0 bases, with 15 bases between. The germline V gene has CDR1 MNHEY and CDR2 SVGEGT.

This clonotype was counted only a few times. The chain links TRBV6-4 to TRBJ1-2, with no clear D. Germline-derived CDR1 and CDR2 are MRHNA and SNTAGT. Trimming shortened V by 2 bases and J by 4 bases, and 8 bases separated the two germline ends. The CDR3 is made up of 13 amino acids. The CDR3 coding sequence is TGTGCCAGCAGTGACGAGATAAGCTATGGCTACACCTTC. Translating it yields CASSDEISYGYTF.

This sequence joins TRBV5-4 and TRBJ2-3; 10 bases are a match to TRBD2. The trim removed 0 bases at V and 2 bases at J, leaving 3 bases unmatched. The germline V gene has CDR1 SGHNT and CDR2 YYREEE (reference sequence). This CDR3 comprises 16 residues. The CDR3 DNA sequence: TGTGCCAGCAGCTTGGGCCTAGCGGGGGACACAGATACGCAGTATTTT. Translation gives CASSLGLAGDTDTQYF.

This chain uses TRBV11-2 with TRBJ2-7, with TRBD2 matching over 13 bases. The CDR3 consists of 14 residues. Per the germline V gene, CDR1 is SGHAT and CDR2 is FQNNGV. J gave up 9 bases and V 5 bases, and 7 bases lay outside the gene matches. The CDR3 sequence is CASSQSGLAGVQYF. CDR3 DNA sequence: TGTGCCAGCAGCCAAAGCGGACTAGCGGGGGTGCAGTACTTC.

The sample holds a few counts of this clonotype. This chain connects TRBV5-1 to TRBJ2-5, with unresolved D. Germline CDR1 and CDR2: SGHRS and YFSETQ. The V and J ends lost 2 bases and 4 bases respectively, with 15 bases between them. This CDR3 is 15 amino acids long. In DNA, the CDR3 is TGCGCCAGCAGCTTTGGGCTAGTGACTCCAGAGACCCAGTACTTC. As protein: CASSFGLVTPETQYF.

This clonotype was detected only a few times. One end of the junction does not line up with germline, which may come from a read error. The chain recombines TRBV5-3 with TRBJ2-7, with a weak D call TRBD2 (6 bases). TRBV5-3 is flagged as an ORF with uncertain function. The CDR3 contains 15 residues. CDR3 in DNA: TGTGCCAGCAGCTCTGGCCCGGGAGTTACCCGCGAGCAGTACTTC. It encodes CASSSGPGVTREQYF.

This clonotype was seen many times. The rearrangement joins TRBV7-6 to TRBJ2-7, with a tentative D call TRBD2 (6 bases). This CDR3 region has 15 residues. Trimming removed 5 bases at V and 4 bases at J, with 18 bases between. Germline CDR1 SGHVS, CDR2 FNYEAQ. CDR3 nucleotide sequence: TGTGCCAGCAGCATAGGGGCCCGCGGGGATTACGAGCAGTACTTC. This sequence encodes CASSIGARGDYEQYF. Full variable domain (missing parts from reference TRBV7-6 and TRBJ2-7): GAGVSQSPRYKVTKRGQDVALRCDPISGHVSLYWYRQALGQGPEFLTYFNYEAQQDKSGLPNDRFSAERPEGSISTLTIQRTEQRDSAMYRCASSIGARGDYEQYFGPGTRLTVT.

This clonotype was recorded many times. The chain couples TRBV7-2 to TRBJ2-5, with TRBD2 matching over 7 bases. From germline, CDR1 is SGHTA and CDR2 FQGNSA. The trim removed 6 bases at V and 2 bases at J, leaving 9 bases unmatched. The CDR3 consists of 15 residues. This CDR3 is CASSPPGGAQETQYF. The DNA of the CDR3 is TGTGCCAGCAGTCCACCGGGGGGAGCTCAAGAGACCCAGTACTTC.

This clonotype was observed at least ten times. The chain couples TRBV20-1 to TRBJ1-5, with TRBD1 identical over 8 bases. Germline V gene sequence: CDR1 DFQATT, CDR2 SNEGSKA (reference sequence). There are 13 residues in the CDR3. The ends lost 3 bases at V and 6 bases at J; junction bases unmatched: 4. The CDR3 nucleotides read TGCAGTGCTAGTCAGGGGGCATCTCAGCCCCAGCATTTT. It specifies CSASQGASQPQHF.

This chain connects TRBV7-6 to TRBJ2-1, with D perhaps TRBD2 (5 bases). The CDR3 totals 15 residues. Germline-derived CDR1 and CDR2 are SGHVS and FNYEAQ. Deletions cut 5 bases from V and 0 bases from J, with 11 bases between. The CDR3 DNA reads TGTGCCAGCAGCACTAGTCAGAGCTCCTACAATGAGCAGTTCTTC. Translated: CASSTSQSSYNEQFF.

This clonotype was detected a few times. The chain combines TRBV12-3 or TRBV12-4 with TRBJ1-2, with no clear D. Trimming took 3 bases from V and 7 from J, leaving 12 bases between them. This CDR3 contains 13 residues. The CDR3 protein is CASSFGLGSGYTF. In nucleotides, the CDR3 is TGTGCCAGCAGTTTTGGCCTTGGGTCTGGCTACACCTTC.

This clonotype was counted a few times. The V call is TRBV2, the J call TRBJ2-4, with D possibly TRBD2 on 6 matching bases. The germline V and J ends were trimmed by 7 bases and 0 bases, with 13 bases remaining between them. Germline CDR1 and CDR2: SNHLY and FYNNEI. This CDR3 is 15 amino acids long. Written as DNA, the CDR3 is TGTGCCAGCAAACCGGGGGTTCTAGCCAAAAACATTCAGTACTTC. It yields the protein CASKPGVLAKNIQYF.

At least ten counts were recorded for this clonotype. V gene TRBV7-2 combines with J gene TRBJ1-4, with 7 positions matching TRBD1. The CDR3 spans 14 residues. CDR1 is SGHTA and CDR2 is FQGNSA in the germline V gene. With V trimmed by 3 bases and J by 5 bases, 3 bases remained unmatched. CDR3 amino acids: CASSLGQWNEKLFF. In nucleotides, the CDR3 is TGTGCCAGCAGCTTGGGACAGTGGAATGAAAAACTGTTTTTT.